Listed below are T cell receptor beta chains from one sample, sequenced in a study of cytomegalovirus exposure and HLA in healthy donors. Data came from immunoSEQ multiplex PCR; TCRdb stores just in-frame clones and leaves some out. Seen here are about 130,000 clones, 70% to 75% observed once, and the top ten hold about 7.3%. Sequencing input: PBMCs. These receptor sequences come from a male donor in good health and CMV-seronegative. Both conserved end residues are part of each CDR3. D genes are given only for firm matches. Not every row has a clone size; where given, it reads once, few, many or a size class.

TGTGCCAGCAGTCCCTCCGGACAGGACAGTAACTATGGCTACACCTTC CASSPSGQDSNYGYTF TRBD1 TRBV28 NA TRBJ1-2
TGTGCCAGCAGCCAAGCTCGGATTGAGGACACTGAAGCTTTCTTT CASSQARIEDTEAFF NA TRBV14 NA TRBJ1-1
TGTGCCAGCTCACCCTCCTCGGGACAGGGAAAAAGCTACACCTTC CASSPSSGQGKSYTF TRBD1 TRBV18 NA TRBJ1-2
TGCAGCGCCTCCCAGGTGATCAACTATGGCTACACCTTC CSASQVINYGYTF NA TRBV29-1 NA TRBJ1-2
TGTGCCAGCAGCCAAGAACGCCCGAGCCCGGGACTAGGCTCCGGGGAGCTGTTTTTT CASSQERPSPGLGSGELFF TRBD2 TRBV7-2 once TRBJ2-2
TGCGCCAGCAGCGAGAGACGGGAGCTGAACTACGAGCAGTACTTC CASSERRELNYEQYF NA TRBV4-3 NA TRBJ2-7
TGTGCCACCAGCAGAGAACCCGCGGTGCTCCGGGACAACTTTCGCCCGGGAGGGAACACTGAAGCTTTCTTT CATSREPAVLRDNFRPGGNTEAFF NA TRBV15 NA TRBJ1-1
TGTGCCACCTACGAATGGGGGGAAAATTATGGCTACACCTTC CATYEWGENYGYTF NA TRBV2 NA TRBJ1-2
TGTGCCAGCAGTTACTCGATAGTAGCGCCCTACAATGAGCAGTTCTTC CASSYSIVAPYNEQFF NA TRBV6-5 NA TRBJ2-1
TGTGCCAGCACCCAAGCGACAGGCGATCGTTTCGGCTACACCTTC CASTQATGDRFGYTF NA TRBV6-1 few TRBJ1-2
TGTGCCAGCAGCACTACCCGCGGAGCTTTCTTT CASSTTRGAFF NA TRBV7-2 once TRBJ1-1
TGTGCCAGCAGTTTTCCTTTCCCGCAACCCGGGCGGGGGATCTCCTACGAGCAGTACTTC CASSFPFPQPGRGISYEQYF TRBD2 TRBV28 once TRBJ2-7